These 23 T cell receptor beta chains originate from one sample sequenced in a study of T cell clonotyping in hematopoietic cell transplantation. Specified time point: recipient sample about 28 days before transplant, after cytoreduction. The data were produced by immunoSEQ multiplex PCR, yet TCRdb's version contains in-frame clones alone and is incomplete. The table includes about 43,000 clones, 85% detected once. The sequences come from peripheral blood mononuclear cells, collected before stem cell transplant. Receptors were obtained from a man between 60 and 70 years old with acute myeloid leukemia. Some clones in this sample may be carry-over from other donors' samples.

V is TRBV4-2 and J is TRBJ2-7, with D tentatively TRBD2 (6 bases). The V gene lost 3 bases and the J gene lost 4 bases, with 13 bases spanning the gap. Germline assignment: CDR1 LGHNA and CDR2 YNFKEQ. There are 14 residues in the CDR3. The CDR3 is CASSQPGTPYEQYF. DNA of the CDR3: TGTGCCAGCAGCCAGCCCGGGACTCCATACGAGCAGTACTTC.

This chain joins TRBV28 and TRBJ1-1; no reliable D call. V shed 5 bases and J shed 8 bases, with 18 bases lying between them. The germline CDR1 and CDR2 sequences are MDHEN and SYDVKM. The CDR3 totals 14 residues. The CDR3 sequence: CASSASVRRMEAFF. Here the CDR3 DNA reads TGTGCCAGCAGTGCCTCCGTCAGGCGGATGGAAGCTTTCTTT.

This chain joins TRBV5-1 and TRBJ2-3; 10 nucleotides agree with TRBD2. CDR3 length: 17 amino acids. Germline loops: CDR1 SGHRS, CDR2 YFSETQ. V was clipped by 2 bases and J by 0 bases; unmatched bases: 6. The DNA of the CDR3 is TGCGCCAGCAGCTTCTCTAGCGGGGGCCTAAGCACAGATACGCAGTATTTT. Its protein product is CASSFSSGGLSTDTQYF. The full variable domain, rest sourced from reference TRBV5-1 and TRBJ2-3, is KAGVTQTPRYLIKTRGQQVTLSCSPISGHRSVSWYQQTPGQGLQFLFEYFSETQRNKGNFPGRFSGRQFSNSRSEMNVSTLELGDSALYLCASSFSSGGLSTDTQYFGPGTRLTVL.

This clone appeared a single time. This chain joins TRBV28 and TRBJ1-2; D is uncertain. V lost 7 bases to trimming and J lost 4 bases, with 10 bases between them. The CDR3 runs to 12 residues. Germline CDR1 is MDHEN and CDR2 is SYDVKM. The CDR3 DNA reads TGTGCCAGCACCTCGGTCCTCTATGGCTACACCTTC. Translating it yields CASTSVLYGYTF.

The chain employs TRBV15 and TRBJ1-5; 8 bases match TRBD1. CDR3 length equals 15 residues. Germline CDR1 and CDR2: LNHNV and YYDKDF (reference sequence). V dropped 4 bases and J dropped 3; count of bases not matched to a gene: 5. The CDR3 protein is CATSNPGQDNQPQHF. The CDR3 DNA reads TGTGCCACCAGCAACCCGGGACAGGACAATCAGCCCCAGCATTTT. Based on the CDR3 plus reference TRBV15 and TRBJ1-5, the full variable domain is DAMVIQNPRYQVTQFGKPVTLSCSQTLNHNVMYWYQQKSSQAPKLLFHYYDKDFNNEADTPDNFQSRRPNTSFCFLDIRSPGLGDTAMYLCATSNPGQDNQPQHFGDGTRLSIL.

The V gene is TRBV11-2, the J gene TRBJ2-5; 12 bases match TRBD2. The CDR3 runs 16 residues. Germline trimming cut 2 bases from V and 1 base from J; bases unmatched to any gene: 2. Germline V gene sequence: CDR1 SGHAT, CDR2 FQNNGV. In nucleotides, the CDR3 is TGTGCCAGCAGCTTACTAGCGGGGGGGCTCCAAGAGACCCAGTACTTC. It translates to CASSLLAGGLQETQYF.

The CDR3 nucleotides are TGTGCCAGCAGTAAACAGGGAGGGGGGACTGAAGCTTTCTTT. Its protein product is CASSKQGGGTEAFF. The gene calls are TRBV6-5 and TRBJ1-1; maybe TRBD1 (6 bases). From germline, CDR1 is MNHEY and CDR2 SVGAGI. This CDR3 comprises 14 residues. V was shortened by 5 bases and J by 5 bases, with 15 bases between the two germline ends.

This clone was detected only once. The V call is TRBV6-1, the J call TRBJ1-1; D perhaps matches TRBD1 (6 bases). The ends were cut back, 4 bases at V and 1 base at J, with 10 bases in the middle. Germline values: CDR1 MNHNS, CDR2 SASEGT. This CDR3 comprises 14 residues. The chain's CDR3 is CASSVRRGNTEAFF. Here the CDR3 DNA reads TGTGCCAGCAGTGTCCGCAGGGGGAACACTGAAGCTTTCTTT.

This clone was detected once. V and J are TRBV7-6 and TRBJ2-6; D is perhaps TRBD2 (5 bases). V was trimmed by 5 bases and J by 0 bases, leaving 11 bases between them. This CDR3 has 16 residues. Germline CDR1 is SGHVS and CDR2 is FNYEAQ. The CDR3 protein is CASSPGLLSGANVLTF. The CDR3 DNA follows: TGTGCCAGCAGCCCCGGACTGCTCTCTGGGGCCAACGTCCTGACTTTC.

This chain joins TRBV30 and TRBJ2-7; no clear D. CDR1 and CDR2 (germline): GTSNPN, SVGIG (reference sequence). With 2 bases removed from V and 0 bases from J, the gap between germline ends came to 14 bases. The CDR3 spans 15 residues. CDR3 region: CAWSYARSPSYEQYF. The DNA for the CDR3 is TGTGCCTGGAGTTATGCCAGGAGCCCCTCCTACGAGCAGTACTTC.

This sequence joins TRBV28 and TRBJ1-2, with D possibly TRBD1 on 5 matching bases. This CDR3 contains 14 residues. CDR1 MDHEN and CDR2 SYDVKM come from the germline V gene. Trimming left V 3 bases short and J 5 bases short, with 13 bases between. This chain's CDR3 is CASSLWPTAYGYTF. CDR3 DNA: TGTGCCAGCAGTTTGTGGCCGACAGCTTATGGCTACACCTTC.

The chain employs TRBV20-1 and TRBJ2-2; no definite D call. Trimming left V 6 bases short and J 7 bases short, with 9 bases between. The CDR3 contains 11 residues. Germline CDR1 reads DFQATT; CDR2 reads SNEGSKA (reference sequence). The CDR3 region has the DNA TGCAGTGCGTCTAGGGTCGGGGAGCTGTTTTTT. Residues: CSASRVGELFF.

This clone appeared once. The rearrangement links TRBV4-3 to TRBJ1-1; the D gene is possibly TRBD1 (5 bases). Germline V lookup: CDR1 LGHNA, CDR2 YSLEER. The CDR3 is made up of 15 amino acids. The V gene lost 4 bases and the J gene lost 4 bases, with 16 bases spanning the gap. The CDR3 nucleotides read TGCGCCAGCAGCCCCTTCTGGGGCGAGGGCACTGAAGCTTTCTTT. This sequence encodes CASSPFWGEGTEAFF.

This clone has just one count. This chain joins TRBV4-2 and TRBJ2-7; 14 positions match TRBD2. The length of the CDR3 is 17 residues. The ends lost 4 bases at V and 0 bases at J; junction bases unmatched: 5. Per germline, CDR1 LGHNA and CDR2 YNFKEQ. The CDR3 here is CASSPRLAGGPSYEQYF. The CDR3 bases are TGTGCCAGCAGCCCCAGACTAGCGGGGGGGCCCTCCTACGAGCAGTACTTC.

DNA of the CDR3: TGTGCCAGCAGTTTAAACAGGGACAATGAGCAGTTCTTC. This codes for CASSLNRDNEQFF. The chain has TRBV27 and TRBJ2-1; D might be TRBD1 (6 bases). V lost 2 bases to trimming and J lost 5 bases, with 7 bases between them. CDR1 and CDR2 from the germline V gene are MNHEY and SMNVEV (reference sequence). This CDR3 contains 13 residues.

The table lists this clone with a count of one. The chain has TRBV5-1 and TRBJ2-7, with D tentatively TRBD1 (6 bases). V dropped 4 bases and J dropped 6 bases, with 17 bases sitting between them. There are 14 residues in the CDR3. Germline values: CDR1 SGHRS, CDR2 YFSETQ. For the CDR3, the DNA is TGCGCCAGCAGCAACACTCAGGGGAAGGGCGAGCAGTACTTC. Its translation is CASSNTQGKGEQYF.

This chain's CDR3 is CASSYSVGNTEAFF. In DNA form, the CDR3 reads TGTGCCAGCAGTTACTCGGTAGGGAACACTGAAGCTTTCTTT. The chain has TRBV27 and TRBJ1-1; D is unclear. Germline assignment: CDR1 MNHEY and CDR2 SMNVEV (reference sequence). This CDR3 has 14 amino acids. The ends were cut back, 4 bases at V and 1 base at J, with 10 bases in the middle.

The rearrangement links TRBV15 to TRBJ2-5; D is ambiguous. V lost 0 bases to trimming and J lost 1 base, with 3 bases between them. The germline V gene has CDR1 LNHNV and CDR2 YYDKDF (reference sequence). The CDR3 has 13 residues. CDR3 sequence (DNA): TGTGCCACCAGCAGAGACCGCCAAGAGACCCAGTACTTC. It codes for CATSRDRQETQYF.

This clone is a singleton in its sample. The gene calls are TRBV18 and TRBJ2-7, with TRBD1 matching 12 bases. Looked up from germline, CDR1 is KGHSH and CDR2 is LQKENI. The CDR3 has 15 residues. The V gene end was trimmed by 5 bases and the J gene end by 4 bases; junction bases not matched to a gene: 6. The CDR3 reads CASSKPGQGAYEQYF. CDR3 coding DNA: TGTGCCAGCTCAAAACCGGGACAGGGGGCGTACGAGCAGTACTTC.

The chain couples TRBV5-1 to TRBJ2-3; D may be TRBD2 (6 bases). V was pared by 3 bases and J by 5 bases, with 10 bases between. The CDR3 consists of 13 residues. Germline V CDR1 and CDR2: SGHRS, YFSETQ. CDR3 DNA: TGCGCCAGCAGCTCGATGACTAGAGATACGCAGTATTTT. Translated, it gives CASSSMTRDTQYF.

V gene TRBV11-3 combines with J gene TRBJ2-7, with 7 positions matching TRBD1. J gave up 3 bases and V 3 bases, and 5 bases lay outside the gene matches. Germline CDR1 reads SGHNT; CDR2 reads YENEEA. The CDR3 sequence is 14 residues long. This CDR3 is CASSFYDRVYEQYF. CDR3 sequence (DNA): TGTGCCAGCAGCTTCTACGACAGGGTCTACGAGCAGTACTTC.

V usage is TRBV28 and J usage is TRBJ2-2; 8 bases are a match to TRBD2. From germline, CDR1 is MDHEN and CDR2 SYDVKM. Unmatched junction bases numbered 11, after V lost 7 bases and J lost 4 bases. This CDR3 is 16 amino acids long. CDR3 DNA: TGTGCCAGCACCCCATCGGGTAGCGGGGTCACCGGGGAGCTGTTTTTT. The encoded protein is CASTPSGSGVTGELFF.

The rearrangement joins TRBV19 to TRBJ1-5, with 7 bases that match TRBD1. The CDR3 contains 13 residues. Germline values: CDR1 LNHDA, CDR2 SQIVND (reference sequence). Trimming at V came to 5 bases and at J to 5 bases, leaving 3 bases not matched to a gene. Here the CDR3 DNA reads TGTGCCAGTAGTCAGGGGGGATATCAGCCCCAGCATTTT. Its translation: CASSQGGYQPQHF.